This T cell receptor (beta chain) was profiled in a study of T cell responses to AZD1222 COVID-19 vaccine (dated by TCRdb to about 2021). About the investigation overall: AZD1222 recipients with second doses at about 4 weeks or about 12 weeks were pooled, because spike-specific TCR depth and breadth did not differ between schedules. A total of 230 to 250 trial participants underwent TCR sequencing, of whom 200 to 220 received two doses of AZD1222 and some 26 received two doses of the MenACWY control vaccine. Enrollment into the trials was organized by age into subgroups of 18-55, 56-69 and 70-plus years, and those subgroups contained roughly 150, 30 and 60 TCR-sequenced participants, respectively. What the study reported, not specific to this receptor: Participants were mostly white British and included more females than males, and it was suggested by the authors that clonal diversity may have been underestimated. The vaccine-associated CD4 TCRs covered the entire spike protein, and the dominant responses fell in regions 160-218 and 743-854. Nearly half of unique spike-specific TCRs reportedly recognized epitopes outside regions mutated in the B.1.351 and B.1.1.7 variants. Conclusions about previously exposed vaccinees are limited because only six or seven AZD1222 recipients were SARS-CoV-2 seropositive at baseline. The 56-69-year group was small, and its depth increase did not reach significance, likely because of low power. After two AZD1222 doses, spike-specific TCR breadth and depth were significantly higher than at day 0 and than in MenACWY recipients. Because no samples from the day 14 peak response were available, repertoires could be characterized only after the peak T cell response.

The CDR3 regions of human TCRbeta chains were analyzed by immunosequencing. As for the original processing: TCRs in the repertoires were matched against a reference library of SARS-CoV-2-specific TCRs that had been generated with the MIRA antigen-specificity platform. Breadth was defined as the fraction of unique TCRs that were SARS-CoV-2-associated. Depth was defined as the fraction of total T cells that were SARS-CoV-2-associated. Using the MIRA data, each spike-specific TCR was assigned both to the spike region to which the TCR was reactive and to a CD4 or CD8 class. Log10-transformed breadth and depth values were compared by one-way ANOVA with Sidak's multiple comparisons tests. In TCRdb, the immuneACCESS table is reduced to in-frame sequences with V and J assigned. These tables do not hold every clone; where another copy was compared, an unresolved V gene accounts for under half, and the others remain unexplained. V, J and clone size were drawn from that table, and D and trimming were deduced from the DNA. The sample table records around 110,000 clones; 85% to 90% of these occur just once. The top ten clones comprise around 3.1% of the sample.

A word on this clone: Its recognized antigen is unknown. No clone much larger than this one lies a single base away; base qualities are absent.

From V the trimming removes 10 bases and from J it removes 5 bases, while the gene matches leave 9 bases of the junction unaccounted for. According to the germline V gene, CDR1 reads MDHEN and CDR2 reads SYDVKM. The CDR3 has 14 amino acids, counting the end cysteine and phenylalanine. The CDR3 DNA has 42 bases and is translated from base 1. The time point label here, explained by the study, means: baseline before first vaccination. The vaccinee samples were drawn from two UK trials, COV001 and COV002, one of which was a single-blind randomized controlled phase 2/3 trial testing AZD1222 (ChAdOx1 nCoV-19) in healthy adults. Trial participant PBMC samples were collected at day 0 and day 28 after the second dose for TCRbeta chain sequencing.

Sequences were derived from peripheral blood, sampled on day 0 of AZD1222 vaccination. This receptor was identified in an adult in good health. The rearranged chain carries TRBV28 and TRBJ1-5; TRBD1 matches 9 bases in the middle. The nucleotide sequence is TGTGCCACCCGAACAGGGGGCGTGTATCAGCCCCAGCATTTT. Its protein reads: CATRTGGVYQPQHF.